The present entry profiles one TCR beta chain with its context. The antigen is not known. The CDR3 length is 14 residues. The V and J ends lost 2 bases and 4 bases, in that order; junction bases with no gene match: 4. Germline assignment: CDR1 SGHTA and CDR2 FQGNSA. This specimen comes from a study of cytomegalovirus exposure and HLA in healthy donors. Researchers ran the PCR with 60 Vbeta and 13 Jbeta primers. Generated by immunoSEQ multiplex PCR, the TCRdb table keeps only in-frame clones and is missing some. This sample has under 130,000 clones; 75% to 85% occur once, and the top ten carry about 9.3%. Study outcomes and limitations: Immune exposure was documented only through CMV serostatus. Presence/absence analyses treated sequencing depth as roughly uniform across donors.

The receptor was isolated from a woman aged 18-29 years in good health and CMV-seropositive. The chain recombines TRBV7-2 with TRBJ1-1; 7 nucleotides line up with TRBD1. Sequencing used PBMCs. The CDR3 loop reads CASSLKDRVTEAFF. The CDR3 DNA follows: TGTGCCAGCAGCTTAAAAGACAGGGTCACTGAAGCTTTCTTT.